The next 26 T cell receptor beta chains were all read from a single sample in a study of Ad26.COV2.S vaccination and SARS-CoV-2 variants listed by TCRdb under 2021. Library generation was performed with the immunoSEQ multiplex PCR assay. TCRdb took over this immuneACCESS table, retaining in-frame rearrangements with V and J assigned. Such tables are incomplete; in checked studies, under half of the missing clones stem from an unresolved V gene, and the remainder is unexplained. This sample is represented by roughly 350,000 clones; around 87% of them were singletons. More than 3% of the sample lies in the top ten. According to the study, the label for this sample's treatment or condition signals: about 20 received Ad26.COV2.S at low or high dose, single or two shots; 5 received placebo; per-sample allocation not given. Repertoires of vaccine and placebo recipients were sequenced from samples taken on day 63 after the first injection.

Source: peripheral blood, taken in a trial of Ad26.COV2.S vaccine versus placebo. The receptor source for this set is a person between 18 and 59 years old who received the Ad26.COV2.S COVID-19 vaccine or a placebo.

This clone was seen a single time. The chain links TRBV7-9 to TRBJ2-7; D uncertain. This CDR3 is built from 15 residues. CDR1 and CDR2 (germline): SEHNR, FQNEAQ (reference sequence). V lost 2 bases to trimming and J lost 1 base, with 12 bases between them. The CDR3 region is CASSLLGARSYEQYF. CDR3 bases: TGTGCCAGCAGCTTACTCGGAGCCCGTTCCTACGAGCAGTACTTC.

J is TRBJ1-5 and V is TRBV6-2 or TRBV6-3, with D perhaps matching TRBD1 (5 bases). This CDR3 has 14 residues. Trimming shortened V by 3 bases and J by 4 bases, and 10 bases separated the two germline ends. Germline V gene sequence: CDR1 MNHEY, CDR2 SVGEGT. DNA of the CDR3: TGTGCCAGCAGTTATATAGGGGCTAATCAGCCCCAGCATTTT. Translation gives CASSYIGANQPQHF.

The chain recombines TRBV7-8 with TRBJ2-7; 9 bases match TRBD2. This CDR3 is 16 amino acids long. CDR1 is SGHVS, CDR2 FQNEAQ, per germline. V gave up 5 bases and J gave up 2 bases; unmatched junction bases: 10. The CDR3 region has the DNA TGTGCCAGCAGCCCTTTAGCGGGGGCCGCGACCTACGAGCAGTACTTC. It translates to CASSPLAGAATYEQYF.

The V call is TRBV12-5, the J call TRBJ2-2; D is perhaps TRBD2 (5 bases). Germline values: CDR1 LGHNT, CDR2 FRNRAP. The germline V and J ends were trimmed by 4 bases and 5 bases, with 11 bases remaining between them. This CDR3 has 14 residues. The CDR3 loop is CASGSRPGTGELFF. In nucleotides, the CDR3 is TGTGCTAGTGGTTCCCGGCCGGGGACCGGGGAGCTGTTTTTT.

CDR3 nucleotides: TGTGCCAGCAGTAGGGGGCACGGCGAAAAACTGTTTTTT. Translating gives CASSRGHGEKLFF. This chain links TRBV9 with TRBJ1-4, with TRBD1 identical over 7 bases. Looked up from germline, CDR1 is SGDLS and CDR2 is YYNGEE. The J segment lost 8 bases and the V segment lost 5 bases, leaving 6 bases of the junction unmatched. The CDR3 has 13 amino acids.

The V and J genes are TRBV20-1 and TRBJ2-5, with D perhaps TRBD2 (6 bases). Germline V gives CDR1 DFQATT, CDR2 SNEGSKA (reference sequence). The CDR3 totals 11 residues. DNA of the CDR3: TGCAGGGGGGACTGGCAAGAGACCCAGTACTTC. This encodes CRGDWQETQYF.

This chain connects TRBV7-3 to TRBJ1-1; a weak D match, TRBD1 (5 bases). This CDR3 comprises 14 residues. Deletions cut 4 bases from V and 0 bases from J, with 9 bases between. The V gene's germline CDR1 is SGHTA and CDR2 FQGTGA. In DNA, the CDR3 is TGTGCCAGCAGCTCCGGGGGAATGAACACTGAAGCTTTCTTT. Its protein is CASSSGGMNTEAFF.

The chain has TRBV7-9 and TRBJ1-1; the match to TRBD1 covers 7 bases. V lost 4 bases to trimming and J lost 1 base; unmatched junction nucleotides: 3. Germline loops: CDR1 SEHNR, CDR2 FQNEAQ (reference sequence). The CDR3 is 14 amino acids. The CDR3 region is CASSSGTANTEAFF. The CDR3 DNA follows: TGTGCCAGCAGCTCCGGGACAGCGAACACTGAAGCTTTCTTT. The full variable domain, with the rest looked up from reference TRBV7-9 and TRBJ1-1, is DTGVSQNPRHKITKRGQNVTFRCDPISEHNRLYWYRQTLGQGPEFLTYFQNEAQLEKSRLLSDRFSAERPKGSFSTLEIQRTEQGDSAMYLCASSSGTANTEAFFGQGTRLTVV.

The V and J genes are TRBV27 and TRBJ2-2; D unresolved. V lost 3 bases and J 6 bases, leaving 8 bases between the germline ends. CDR3 length: 13 residues. Germline V gene lookup returns CDR1 MNHEY and CDR2 SMNVEV (reference sequence). The chain's CDR3 is CASSFPAAGELFF. The CDR3 nucleotides are TGTGCCAGCAGTTTCCCCGCGGCCGGGGAGCTGTTTTTT.

This clone was counted once. The chain has TRBV6-5 and TRBJ1-1; a weak D match, TRBD1 (6 bases). The CDR3 runs to 13 residues. Trimming left V 6 bases short and J 8 bases short, with 16 bases between. The germline V gene encodes CDR1 MNHEY and CDR2 SVGAGI. The CDR3 loop is CASRAAGVPEAFF. The CDR3 nucleotides are TGTGCCAGCAGGGCCGCAGGGGTTCCCGAAGCTTTCTTT.

The chain is built from TRBV4-3 and TRBJ2-1; the D gene is possibly TRBD2 (6 bases). Germline CDR1 reads LGHNA; CDR2 reads YSLEER. The ends were cut back, 2 bases at V and 6 bases at J, with 8 bases in the middle. The CDR3 covers 13 residues. CDR3 in DNA: TGCGCCAGCAGCCAACAGGGAGGCAATGAGCAGTTCTTC. This encodes CASSQQGGNEQFF.

The chain has TRBV9 and TRBJ2-7; perhaps D is TRBD1 or TRBD2 (6 bases each). This CDR3 has 16 residues. Deletions cut 2 bases from V and 2 bases from J, with 17 bases between. The germline V gene has CDR1 SGDLS and CDR2 YYNGEE. The CDR3 is CASSVGAGSDAYEQYF. The CDR3 DNA sequence: TGTGCCAGCAGCGTGGGGGCGGGGAGTGATGCCTACGAGCAGTACTTC.

This clone was seen a single time. This chain uses TRBV24-1 with TRBJ2-7; 10 bases fit TRBD1. This CDR3 region has 15 residues. V trimming: 4 bases; J trimming: 0 bases; junction bases outside the gene matches: 2. Germline-derived CDR1 and CDR2 are KGHDR and SFDVKD. CDR3 sequence (DNA): TGTGCCACCAGTGAAAGGACAGGGGGCTCCTACGAGCAGTACTTC. Protein: CATSERTGGSYEQYF.

On this clone itself: Other DNA sequences within the sample encode an identical CDR3. The gene calls are TRBV19 and TRBJ1-5; D is unclear. Between the trimmed V and J ends, which lost 1 base and 4 bases, there was a span of 5 bases. This CDR3 spans 13 amino acids. Germline loops: CDR1 LNHDA, CDR2 SQIVND (reference sequence). The CDR3 protein is CASSIAGNQPQHF. In nucleotides, the CDR3 is TGTGCCAGTAGTATAGCGGGTAATCAGCCCCAGCATTTT. The full variable domain, completed using reference TRBV19 and TRBJ1-5, is DGGITQSPKYLFRKEGQNVTLSCEQNLNHDAMYWYRQDPGQGLRLIYYSQIVNDFQKGDIAEGYSVSREKKESFPLTVTSAQKNPTAFYLCASSIAGNQPQHFGDGTRLSIL.

Regarding this clone: Other DNA sequences within the sample encode an identical CDR3. The chain couples TRBV5-6 to TRBJ2-7; perhaps TRBD1 as D (8 bases). Per germline, CDR1 SGHDT and CDR2 YYEEEE. The V end was cut by 4 bases, the J end by 5 bases, with 16 bases between. This CDR3 is 14 amino acids long. The CDR3 nucleotides are TGTGCCAGCAGCCCGGGGGAGGGACAGGACGAGCAGTACTTC. This gives the protein CASSPGEGQDEQYF.

V usage is TRBV25-1 and J usage is TRBJ1-2; D call uncertain. The length of the CDR3 is 14 residues. The V gene lost 2 bases and the J gene lost 3 bases, with 10 bases spanning the gap. CDR1 is MGHDK and CDR2 is SYGVNS in the germline V gene. The CDR3 DNA follows: TGTGCCAGCAGTGAAGCCGGGTCCCACTATGGCTACACCTTC. It codes for CASSEAGSHYGYTF.

The V gene is TRBV6-2 or TRBV6-3, the J gene TRBJ1-4; D is ambiguous. Deletions cut 2 bases from V and 16 bases from J, with 14 bases between. There are 12 residues in the CDR3. The germline V gene encodes CDR1 MNHEY and CDR2 SVGEGT. CDR3 sequence reads: CASSYSGNVPFF. CDR3 bases: TGTGCCAGCAGTTACAGCGGGAATGTCCCGTTTTTT.

The chain carries TRBV6-5 and TRBJ1-2; D gene unclear. V was shortened by 7 bases and J by 7 bases, with 22 bases between the two germline ends. This CDR3 is 15 amino acids long. Germline CDR1 is MNHEY and CDR2 is SVGAGI. Here the CDR3 reads CASNPGGGGVGGYTF. The DNA of the CDR3 is TGTGCCAGCAACCCGGGTGGAGGTGGTGTGGGTGGCTACACCTTC.

CDR3 loop: CASSEGARYNEQFF. The CDR3 DNA sequence: TGTGCCAGCAGCGAGGGGGCAAGGTACAATGAGCAGTTCTTC. The chain couples TRBV2 to TRBJ2-1, with 7 bases fitting TRBD1. This CDR3 is 14 amino acids long. Trimming took 6 bases from V and 4 from J; bases not matched to a gene: 6. Germline V CDR1 and CDR2: SNHLY, FYNNEI.

The chain is built from TRBV3-1 (or the pseudogene TRBV3-2) and TRBJ2-1, with TRBD2 matching 11 bases. Per the germline V gene, CDR1 is LGHDT and CDR2 is YNNKEL (reference sequence). This CDR3 is built from 14 residues. J gave up 6 bases and V 9 bases, and 7 bases lay outside the gene matches. As DNA, the CDR3 is TGTGCCAGTAACCTAGCGGGGGGCACCAATGAGCAGTTCTTC. Translation: CASNLAGGTNEQFF.

V usage is TRBV19 and J usage is TRBJ2-2, with D possibly being TRBD1 (6 bases). V was shortened by 8 bases and J by 3 bases, with 7 bases between the two germline ends. The CDR3 consists of 12 residues. Germline values: CDR1 LNHDA, CDR2 SQIVND (reference sequence). The CDR3 reads CASQGYTGELFF. CDR3 coding DNA: TGTGCCAGTCAGGGGTACACCGGGGAGCTGTTTTTT.

The V and J genes are TRBV3-1 (or the pseudogene TRBV3-2) and TRBJ2-7; no definite D call. CDR1 LGHDT and CDR2 YNNKEL come from the germline V gene (reference sequence). The V end lost 0 bases, the J end lost 2 bases, and 14 bases lay between the germline ends. The CDR3 has 16 amino acids. The CDR3 region has the DNA TGTGCCAGCAGCCAAGACCCCAGGAGTGCTCCCTACGAGCAGTACTTC. Protein: CASSQDPRSAPYEQYF.

This chain connects TRBV2 to TRBJ1-3; D is unresolved. The CDR3 is made up of 14 amino acids. Germline V gene lookup returns CDR1 SNHLY and CDR2 FYNNEI. Trimming took off 6 bases at V and 0 bases at J, with 9 bases between the two ends. CDR3 loop: CASSGRSSGNTIYF. CDR3 coding DNA: TGTGCCAGCAGCGGGCGTAGCTCTGGAAACACCATATATTTT.

The rearrangement joins TRBV11-2 to TRBJ2-1; no reliable D call. The CDR3 sequence is 13 residues long. V was clipped by 0 bases and J by 5 bases, with 5 bases between them. Per the germline V gene, CDR1 is SGHAT and CDR2 is FQNNGV. The CDR3 DNA is TGTGCCAGCAGCTTAGAACCCAACAATGAGCAGTTCTTC. As protein: CASSLEPNNEQFF.

This clone turned up a few times. CDR3 residues: CASSPGQGETGYTF. The CDR3 coding sequence is TGTGCCAGCAGCCCGGGACAGGGGGAGACTGGCTACACCTTC. This chain uses TRBV3-1 (or the pseudogene TRBV3-2) with TRBJ1-2; 11 bases align to TRBD1. Looked up from germline, CDR1 is LGHDT and CDR2 is YNNKEL (reference sequence). Trimming took 4 bases from V and 7 from J; bases not matched to a gene: 5. The CDR3 spans 14 residues.

This chain joins TRBV7-2 and TRBJ2-2, with 8 bases that match TRBD2. The CDR3 spans 17 residues. Germline loops: CDR1 SGHTA, CDR2 FQGNSA. V gave up 3 bases and J gave up 4 bases; unmatched junction bases: 10. The DNA for the CDR3 is TGTGCCAGCAGCTTTGGTAGCGGGGCCAGGGGCACCGGGGAGCTGTTTTTT. It encodes CASSFGSGARGTGELFF.